This T cell receptor (beta chain) appears in the sequencing data of a study of T cell repertoires in cytomegalovirus infection (dated by TCRdb to 2018 to 2020). Some background on the complete study: Alongside well-studied HLA-B-restricted epitopes, the peptide stimulations were aimed at recently identified HLA-C-restricted CMV epitopes, whose presentation resists viral immunomodulation. The HLA type of each donor mattered for the analysis, because public TCR beta signatures pointed to carriage of CMV infection along with the matching HLA type.

Looking up the germline V gene (reference sequence) yields CDR1 SEHNR and CDR2 FQNEAQ. Trimming leaves V shorter by 3 bases and J shorter by 6 bases, with the junction holding 8 bases beyond the gene matches. The CDR3 sequence holds 16 residues, the cysteine and phenylalanine included. Kept here is only the CDR3 DNA, which spans 48 bases and is read in frame from base 1. Details on this clonotype: Its recognized antigen is unknown. Qualities for individual bases were not recorded, and no much larger clone is one base off.

The sample's treatment or condition label, in plain terms: in vitro stimulation with specific CMV peptide epitopes to enrich CMV-specific T cells. For sequencing, an Illumina HiSeq 1500 was employed. TCRdb redid the processing of the public reads, applying fastp at Q25 and MiXCR, and retained in-frame beta chains. Identical CDR3 protein sequences are pooled into one entry, listed with their most common genes and DNA. Counted in this sample were 360,000 or so distinct CDR3 sequences; nearly 35% of them appeared once. The top ten clones comprise about 13% of the sample. The study at large found these results: Cumulative frequency of public TCR beta family members discriminated carriers of CMV infection plus the relevant HLA type in this cohort and an independent 352-donor cohort. The ex vivo response was dominated by HLA-C-restricted CMV-specific TCR beta clonotypes, and the single most frequent clonotype in two of eight donors was supplied by these HLA-C-restricted clonotypes.

This specimen was cultured PBMCs, taken from culture after CMV antigen stimulation. The source of this sequence is a human donor in good health (CMV status not recorded). Some clones in this sample may be carry-over from other donors' samples. The rearrangement combines TRBV7-9 with TRBJ2-1, and 10 junction bases match TRBD2. The encoded CDR3 is CASSLGTSGNANEQFF. The sequence in DNA is TGTGCCAGCAGCTTGGGCACTAGCGGGAATGCCAATGAGCAGTTCTTC.